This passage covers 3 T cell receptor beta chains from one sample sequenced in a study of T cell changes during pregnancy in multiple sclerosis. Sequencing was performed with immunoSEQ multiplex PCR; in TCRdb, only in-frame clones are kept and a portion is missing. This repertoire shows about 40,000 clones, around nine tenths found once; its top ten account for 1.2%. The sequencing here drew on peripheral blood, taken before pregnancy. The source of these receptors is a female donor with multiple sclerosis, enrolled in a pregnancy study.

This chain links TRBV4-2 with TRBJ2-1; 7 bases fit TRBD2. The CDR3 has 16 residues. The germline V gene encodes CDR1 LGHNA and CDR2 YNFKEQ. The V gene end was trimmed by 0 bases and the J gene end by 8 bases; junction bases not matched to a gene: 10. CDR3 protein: CASSQDSSGLTYEQFF. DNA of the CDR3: TGTGCCAGCAGCCAAGACTCTAGCGGTTTGACGTATGAGCAGTTCTTC.

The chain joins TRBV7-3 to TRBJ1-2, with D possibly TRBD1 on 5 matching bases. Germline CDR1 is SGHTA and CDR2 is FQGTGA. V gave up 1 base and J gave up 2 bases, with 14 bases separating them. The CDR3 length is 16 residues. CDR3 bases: TGTGCCAGCAGCTTAAAATGGACAAAGACAAACTATGGCTACACCTTC. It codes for CASSLKWTKTNYGYTF. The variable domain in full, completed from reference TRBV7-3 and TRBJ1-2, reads GAGVSQTPSNKVTEKGKYVELRCDPISGHTALYWYRQSLGQGPEFLIYFQGTGAADDSGLPNDRFFAVRPEGSVSTLKIQRTERGDSAVYLCASSLKWTKTNYGYTFGSGTRLTVV.

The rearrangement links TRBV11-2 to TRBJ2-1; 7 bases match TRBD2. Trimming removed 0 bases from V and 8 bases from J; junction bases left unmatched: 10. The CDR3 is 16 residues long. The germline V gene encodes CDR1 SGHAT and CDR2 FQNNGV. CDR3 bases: TGTGCCAGCAGCTTAGAAGGCGGGAGCACGTTCCATGAGCAGTTCTTC. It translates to CASSLEGGSTFHEQFF.